These 10 T cell receptor beta chains were all obtained from the same sample, sequenced in a study of cytomegalovirus exposure and HLA in healthy donors. 13 Jbeta primers and 60 Vbeta primers were used for the PCR. Sequencing was performed with immunoSEQ multiplex PCR; in TCRdb, only in-frame clones are kept and a portion is missing. The table includes 50,000 or so clones, 81% detected once. The sequenced material came from PBMCs. The receptors shown here come from a boy between 10 and 17 years old in good health and CMV-seropositive.

The J gene is TRBJ1-6, the V gene TRBV10-3, with 7 bases matching TRBD1. Per the germline V gene, CDR1 is ENHRY and CDR2 is SYGVKD. The CDR3 loop spans 16 amino acids. The trim removed 4 bases at V and 6 bases at J, leaving 9 bases unmatched. CDR3 loop: CAISAGQLGTNSPLHF. The CDR3 coding sequence is TGTGCCATCAGTGCGGGACAGCTAGGAACTAATTCACCCCTCCACTTT.

This rearrangement joins TRBV19 to TRBJ2-2, with TRBD2 identical over 10 bases. Trimming took 7 bases from V and 3 from J; bases not matched to a gene: 5. Looked up from germline, CDR1 is LNHDA and CDR2 is SQIVND (reference sequence). The CDR3 is made up of 15 amino acids. CDR3 nucleotides: TGTGCCAGTACCGAGCGGGGGGGTGACACCGGGGAGCTGTTTTTT. It yields the protein CASTERGGDTGELFF.

This clone has just a few counts. The chain couples TRBV7-3 to TRBJ2-5; 10 bases align to TRBD2. V shed 1 base and J 4 bases; nucleotides not matched to a gene: 3. This CDR3 contains 15 residues. From germline, CDR1 is SGHTA and CDR2 FQGTGA. The CDR3 spells CASSLIAGGGETQYF. The CDR3 DNA reads TGTGCCAGCAGCTTAATAGCGGGGGGCGGAGAGACCCAGTACTTC.

V is TRBV10-3 and J is TRBJ2-3; the match to TRBD1 covers 8 bases. CDR1 is ENHRY, CDR2 SYGVKD, per germline. V gave up 3 bases and J gave up 7 bases; unmatched junction bases: 9. This CDR3 is 15 amino acids long. CDR3 residues: CAISDHDRGRNTQYF. The CDR3, as DNA: TGTGCCATCAGTGACCACGACAGGGGAAGAAATACGCAGTATTTT.

CDR3 amino acids: CASSALGWGEKLFF. In nucleotides, the CDR3 is TGTGCCAGCAGCGCACTAGGGTGGGGTGAAAAACTGTTTTTT. The gene calls are TRBV7-9 and TRBJ1-4; D not certain. From germline, CDR1 is SEHNR and CDR2 FQNEAQ (reference sequence). CDR3 length: 14 residues. V shed 5 bases and J shed 7 bases, with 14 bases lying between them.

V gene TRBV7-2 combines with J gene TRBJ2-7; TRBD2 matches at 9 bases. V shed 4 bases, J shed 5 bases, and the junction held 6 bases outside the gene matches. The CDR3 contains 14 residues. The germline V gene encodes CDR1 SGHTA and CDR2 FQGNSA. The CDR3 DNA sequence: TGTGCCAGCAGCTCCCTAGCGGGGACTAACGAGCAGTACTTC. Encoded protein: CASSSLAGTNEQYF.

The chain couples TRBV5-6 to TRBJ2-3; D is undetermined. Germline CDR1 is SGHDT and CDR2 is YYEEEE. V shed 2 bases and J shed 2 bases, with 9 bases lying between them. This CDR3 has 14 residues. CDR3 DNA sequence: TGTGCCAGCAGCTTTCTCTTTATCACAGATACGCAGTATTTT. Its protein is CASSFLFITDTQYF.

The rearrangement links TRBV18 to TRBJ1-2; D is possibly TRBD1 (5 bases). Germline V gene lookup returns CDR1 KGHSH and CDR2 LQKENI. V was clipped by 0 bases and J by 7 bases, with 15 bases between them. The CDR3 has 15 residues. The CDR3 loop is CASSPPAERGGGYTF. CDR3 bases: TGTGCCAGCTCACCACCGGCAGAAAGGGGTGGTGGCTACACCTTC.

The chain employs TRBV29-1 and TRBJ1-1, with D unclear. Germline V gives CDR1 SQVTM, CDR2 ANQGSEA. The CDR3 is 14 residues long. V was clipped by 4 bases and J by 0 bases, with 12 bases between them. The CDR3 loop is CSVGVAGMNTEAFF. The CDR3, as DNA: TGCAGCGTTGGAGTCGCAGGCATGAACACTGAAGCTTTCTTT.

This chain's CDR3 is CASSAGLLYEQYF. DNA for the CDR3: TGCGCCAGCAGTGCAGGACTCCTCTACGAGCAGTACTTC. V gene TRBV10-1 combines with J gene TRBJ2-7, with D possibly TRBD2 on 5 matching bases. The CDR3 is 13 amino acids. CDR1 is WNHNN, CDR2 SYGVQD, per germline (reference sequence). Trimming took 4 bases from V and 3 from J, leaving 10 bases between them.